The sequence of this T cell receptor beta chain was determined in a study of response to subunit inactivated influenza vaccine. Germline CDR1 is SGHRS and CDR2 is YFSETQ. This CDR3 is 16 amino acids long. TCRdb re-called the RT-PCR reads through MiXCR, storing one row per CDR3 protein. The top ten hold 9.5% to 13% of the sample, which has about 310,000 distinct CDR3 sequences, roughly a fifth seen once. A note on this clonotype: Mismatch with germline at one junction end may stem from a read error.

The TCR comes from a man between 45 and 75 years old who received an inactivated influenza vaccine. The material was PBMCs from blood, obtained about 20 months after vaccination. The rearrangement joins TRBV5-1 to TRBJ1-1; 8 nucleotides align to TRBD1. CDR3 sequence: CASSLFQGALNTEVFF. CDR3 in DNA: TGCGCCAGCAGCTTGTTTCAGGGGGCGTTGAACACTGAAGTTTTCTTT.